This entry concerns a single T cell receptor (beta chain). This sample stems from a study of T cell responses to AZD1222 COVID-19 vaccine. Using immunoSEQ multiplex PCR, the repertoire was profiled, and TCRdb retains in-frame clones only, with some absent. The sample records approximately 150,000 clones, around 92% being singletons. Trimming took off 1 base at V and 11 bases at J, with 14 bases between the two ends. The V gene's germline CDR1 is SEHNR and CDR2 FQNEAQ (reference sequence). CDR3 size: 13 residues. Here the sequenced sample was peripheral blood, taken 28 days after the second AZD1222 dose. The clonotype was recovered from an adult who received the AZD1222 COVID-19 vaccine. The chain couples TRBV7-9 to TRBJ1-1; D uncertain. The CDR3 loop is CASSLGMGQVAFF. Here the CDR3 DNA reads TGTGCCAGCAGCTTAGGCATGGGCCAGGTGGCTTTCTTT.